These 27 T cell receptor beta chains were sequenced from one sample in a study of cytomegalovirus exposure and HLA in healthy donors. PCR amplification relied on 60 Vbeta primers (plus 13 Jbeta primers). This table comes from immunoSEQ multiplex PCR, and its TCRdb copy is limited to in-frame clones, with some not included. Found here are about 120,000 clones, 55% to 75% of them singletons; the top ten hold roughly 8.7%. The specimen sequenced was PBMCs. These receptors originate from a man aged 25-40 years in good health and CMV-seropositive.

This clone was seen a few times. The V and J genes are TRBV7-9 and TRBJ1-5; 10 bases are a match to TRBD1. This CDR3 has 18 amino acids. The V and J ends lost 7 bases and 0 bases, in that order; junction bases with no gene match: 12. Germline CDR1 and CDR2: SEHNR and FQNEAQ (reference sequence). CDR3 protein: CASIQTPGTGDSNQPQHF. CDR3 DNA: TGTGCCAGCATCCAAACCCCCGGGACAGGGGATAGCAATCAGCCCCAGCATTTT.

This chain's CDR3 is CASKGRLRVTEAFF. Written as DNA, the CDR3 is TGTGCCAGCAAAGGTCGGCTCAGGGTCACTGAAGCTTTCTTT. The chain carries TRBV2 and TRBJ1-1; tentatively, D is TRBD1 (5 bases). Germline CDR1 SNHLY, CDR2 FYNNEI. V lost 7 bases and J 4 bases, leaving 16 bases between the germline ends. The CDR3 is 14 residues long.

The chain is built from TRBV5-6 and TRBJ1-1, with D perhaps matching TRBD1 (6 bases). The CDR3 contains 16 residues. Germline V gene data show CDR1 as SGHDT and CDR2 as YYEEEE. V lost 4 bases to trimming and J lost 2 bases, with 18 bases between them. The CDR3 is CASSPLGTFDNTEAFF. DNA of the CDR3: TGTGCCAGCAGCCCCTTAGGGACATTTGATAACACTGAAGCTTTCTTT.

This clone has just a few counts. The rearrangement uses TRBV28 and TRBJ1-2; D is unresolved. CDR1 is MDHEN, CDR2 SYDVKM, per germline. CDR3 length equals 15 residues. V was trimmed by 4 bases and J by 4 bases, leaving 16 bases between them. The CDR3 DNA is TGTGCCAGCAGTTCCCAGGCCCGCGGGCGCTATGGCTACACCTTC. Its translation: CASSSQARGRYGYTF.

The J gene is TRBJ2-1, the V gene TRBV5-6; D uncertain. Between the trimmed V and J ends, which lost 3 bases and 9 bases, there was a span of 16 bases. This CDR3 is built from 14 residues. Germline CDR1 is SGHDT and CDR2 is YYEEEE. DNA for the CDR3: TGTGCCAGCAGCTGGCCTTCAGGCAGCCTTGAGCAGTTCTTC. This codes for CASSWPSGSLEQFF.

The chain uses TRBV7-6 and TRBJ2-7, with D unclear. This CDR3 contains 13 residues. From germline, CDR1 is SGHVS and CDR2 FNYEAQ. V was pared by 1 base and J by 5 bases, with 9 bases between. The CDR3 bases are TGTGCCAGCAGCTTAGAAGCGACCCACGAGCAGTACTTC. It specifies CASSLEATHEQYF.

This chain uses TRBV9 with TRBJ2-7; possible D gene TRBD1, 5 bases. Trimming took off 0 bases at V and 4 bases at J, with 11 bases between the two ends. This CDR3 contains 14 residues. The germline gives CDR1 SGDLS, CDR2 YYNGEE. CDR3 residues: CASSVDPGQYEQYF. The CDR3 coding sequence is TGTGCCAGCAGCGTAGACCCAGGGCAGTACGAGCAGTACTTC.

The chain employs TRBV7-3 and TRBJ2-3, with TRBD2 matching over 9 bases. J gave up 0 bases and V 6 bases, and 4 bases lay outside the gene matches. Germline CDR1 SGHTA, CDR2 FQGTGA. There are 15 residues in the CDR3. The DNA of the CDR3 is TGTGCCAGCAGACGTAGCGGGAGAAGCACAGATACGCAGTATTTT. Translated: CASRRSGRSTDTQYF.

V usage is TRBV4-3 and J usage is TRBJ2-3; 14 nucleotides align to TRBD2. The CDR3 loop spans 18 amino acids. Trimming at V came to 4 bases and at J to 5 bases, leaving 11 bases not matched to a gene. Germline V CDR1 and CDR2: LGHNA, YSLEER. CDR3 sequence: CASSLRTRLAGGVDTQYF. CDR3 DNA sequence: TGCGCCAGCAGCCTGCGGACGAGACTAGCGGGAGGGGTAGATACGCAGTATTTT.

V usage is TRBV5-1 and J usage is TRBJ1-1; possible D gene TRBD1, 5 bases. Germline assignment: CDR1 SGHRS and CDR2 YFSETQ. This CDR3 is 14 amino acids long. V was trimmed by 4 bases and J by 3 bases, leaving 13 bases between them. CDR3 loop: CASSRGTLDTEAFF. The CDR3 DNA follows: TGCGCCAGCAGCAGAGGGACTCTGGACACTGAAGCTTTCTTT.

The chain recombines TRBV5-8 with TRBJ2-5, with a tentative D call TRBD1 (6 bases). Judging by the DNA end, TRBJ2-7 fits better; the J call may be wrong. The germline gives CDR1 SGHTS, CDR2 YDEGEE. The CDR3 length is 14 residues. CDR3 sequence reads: CASSADRRYYEQYF. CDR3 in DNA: TGTGCCAGCAGCGCCGACAGGCGCTACTACGAGCAGTACTTC.

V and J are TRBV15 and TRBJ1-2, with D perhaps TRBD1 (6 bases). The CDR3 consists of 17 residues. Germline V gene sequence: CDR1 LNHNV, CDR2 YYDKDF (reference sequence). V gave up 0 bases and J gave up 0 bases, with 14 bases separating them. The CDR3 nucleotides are TGTGCCACCAGCAGAGAAAGAAACAGGGCGTCTAACTATGGCTACACCTTC. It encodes CATSRERNRASNYGYTF.

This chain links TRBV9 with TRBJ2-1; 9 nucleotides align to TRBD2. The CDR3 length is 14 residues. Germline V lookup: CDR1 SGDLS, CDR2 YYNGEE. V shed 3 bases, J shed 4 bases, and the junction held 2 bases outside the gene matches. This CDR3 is CASSGTSAYNEQFF. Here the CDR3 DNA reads TGTGCCAGCAGCGGGACTAGCGCTTACAATGAGCAGTTCTTC.

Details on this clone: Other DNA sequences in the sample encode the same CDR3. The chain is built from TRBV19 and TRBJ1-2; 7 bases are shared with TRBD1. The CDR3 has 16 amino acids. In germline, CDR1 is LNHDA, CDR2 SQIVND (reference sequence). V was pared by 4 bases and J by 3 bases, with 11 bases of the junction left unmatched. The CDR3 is CASSTEWTGRDYGYTF. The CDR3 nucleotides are TGTGCCAGTAGTACGGAATGGACAGGAAGAGACTATGGCTACACCTTC.

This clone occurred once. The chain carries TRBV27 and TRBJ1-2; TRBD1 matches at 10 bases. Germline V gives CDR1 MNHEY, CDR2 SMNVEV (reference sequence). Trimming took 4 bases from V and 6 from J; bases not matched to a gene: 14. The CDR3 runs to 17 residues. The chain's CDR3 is CASSSSYGTGDSNGYTF. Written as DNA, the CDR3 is TGTGCCAGCAGTTCGAGTTACGGGACAGGGGATTCGAATGGCTACACCTTC.

The CDR3: CASSGDREGDTQYF. CDR3 bases: TGTGCCAGCAGTGGGGACCGGGAGGGAGATACGCAGTATTTT. This chain uses TRBV2 with TRBJ2-3; 8 bases align to TRBD2. This CDR3 is built from 14 residues. CDR1 is SNHLY and CDR2 is FYNNEI in the germline V gene. Trimming took 4 bases from V and 5 from J; bases not matched to a gene: 5.

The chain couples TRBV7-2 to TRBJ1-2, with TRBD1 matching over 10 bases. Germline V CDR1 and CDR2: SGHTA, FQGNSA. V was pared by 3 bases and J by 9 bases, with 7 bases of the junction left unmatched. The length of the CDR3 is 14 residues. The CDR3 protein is CASSLDRQGARYTF. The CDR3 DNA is TGTGCCAGCAGCTTGGATCGACAGGGGGCTCGCTACACCTTC.

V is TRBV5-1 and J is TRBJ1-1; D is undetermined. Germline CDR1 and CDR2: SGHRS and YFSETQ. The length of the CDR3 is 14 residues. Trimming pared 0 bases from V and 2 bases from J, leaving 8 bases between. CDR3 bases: TGCGCCAGCAGCTTGGCCCCAGGTAACACTGAAGCTTTCTTT. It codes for CASSLAPGNTEAFF.

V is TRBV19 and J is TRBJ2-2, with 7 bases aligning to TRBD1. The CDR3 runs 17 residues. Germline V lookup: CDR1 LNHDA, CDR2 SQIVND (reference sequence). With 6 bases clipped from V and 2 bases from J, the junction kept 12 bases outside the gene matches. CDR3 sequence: CASSSPGQASNTGELFF. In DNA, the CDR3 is TGTGCCAGTAGCAGCCCCGGACAGGCCTCAAACACCGGGGAGCTGTTTTTT.

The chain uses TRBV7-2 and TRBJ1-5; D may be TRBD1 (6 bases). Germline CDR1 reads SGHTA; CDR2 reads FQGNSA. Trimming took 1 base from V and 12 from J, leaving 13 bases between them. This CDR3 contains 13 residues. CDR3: CASSLEVRTDQHF. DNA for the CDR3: TGTGCCAGCAGCTTAGAAGTCAGGACAGACCAGCATTTT.

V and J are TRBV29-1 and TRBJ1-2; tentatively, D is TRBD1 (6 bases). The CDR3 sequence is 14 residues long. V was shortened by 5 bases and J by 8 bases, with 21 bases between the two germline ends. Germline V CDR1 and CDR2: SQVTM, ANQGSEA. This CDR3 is CSVSDSLRGKGYTF. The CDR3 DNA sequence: TGCAGCGTTTCGGACAGCCTTCGAGGTAAAGGCTACACCTTC.

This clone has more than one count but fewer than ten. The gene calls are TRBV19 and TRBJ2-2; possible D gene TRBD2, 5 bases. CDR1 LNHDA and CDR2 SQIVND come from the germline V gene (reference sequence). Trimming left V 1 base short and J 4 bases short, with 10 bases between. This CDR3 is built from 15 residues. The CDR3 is CASSIAVLGTGELFF. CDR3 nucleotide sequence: TGTGCCAGTAGTATAGCCGTACTAGGCACCGGGGAGCTGTTTTTT.

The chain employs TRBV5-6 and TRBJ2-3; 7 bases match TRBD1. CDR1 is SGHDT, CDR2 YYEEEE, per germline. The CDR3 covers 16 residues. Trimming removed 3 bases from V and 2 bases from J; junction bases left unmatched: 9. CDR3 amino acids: CASSYLTGASTDTQYF. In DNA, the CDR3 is TGTGCCAGCAGCTACCTTACAGGGGCTTCCACAGATACGCAGTATTTT. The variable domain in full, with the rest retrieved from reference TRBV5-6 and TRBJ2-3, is DAGVTQSPTHLIKTRGQQVTLRCSPKSGHDTVSWYQQALGQGPQFIFQYYEEEERQRGNFPDRFSGHQFPNYSSELNVNALLLGDSALYLCASSYLTGASTDTQYFGPGTRLTVL.

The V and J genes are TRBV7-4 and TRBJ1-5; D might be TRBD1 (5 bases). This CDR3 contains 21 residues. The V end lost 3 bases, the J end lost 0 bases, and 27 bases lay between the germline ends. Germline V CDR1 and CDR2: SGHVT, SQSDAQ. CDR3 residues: CASSFTRRDSQALYSNQPQHF. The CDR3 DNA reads TGTGCCAGCAGCTTCACCCGCCGAGACAGTCAGGCCCTATATAGCAATCAGCCCCAGCATTTT.

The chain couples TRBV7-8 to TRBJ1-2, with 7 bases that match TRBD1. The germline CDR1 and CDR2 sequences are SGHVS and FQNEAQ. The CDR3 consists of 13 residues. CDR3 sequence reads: CASRLQGGLGYTF. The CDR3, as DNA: TGTGCTTCAAGACTTCAGGGGGGTTTGGGCTACACCTTC.

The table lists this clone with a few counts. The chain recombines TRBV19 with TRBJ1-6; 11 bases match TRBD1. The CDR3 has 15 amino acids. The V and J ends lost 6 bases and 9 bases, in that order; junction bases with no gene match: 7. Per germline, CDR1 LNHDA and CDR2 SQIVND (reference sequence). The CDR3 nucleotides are TGTGCCAGTAGCCCGGACAGGGGGCGTTTTTCACCCCTCCACTTT. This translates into CASSPDRGRFSPLHF.

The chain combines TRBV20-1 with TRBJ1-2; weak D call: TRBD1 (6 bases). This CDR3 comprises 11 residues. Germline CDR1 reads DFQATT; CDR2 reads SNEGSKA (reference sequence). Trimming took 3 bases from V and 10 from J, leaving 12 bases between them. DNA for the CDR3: TGCAGTGCTAGTCTGGGGGCATCCTACACCTTC. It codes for CSASLGASYTF.